Sequencing of this T cell receptor (beta chain) was carried out in a study of tumor-infiltrating lymphocytes in localized non-small cell lung cancer. Using immunoSEQ multiplex PCR, the repertoire was profiled, and TCRdb retains in-frame clones only, with some absent. The sample lists 10,000 to 13,000 clones, around 86% occurring once. This CDR3 comprises 15 residues. Trimming pared 4 bases from V and 6 bases from J, leaving 15 bases between. Germline V gene lookup returns CDR1 SGHDN and CDR2 FVKESK. The sequence was collected from a human donor with non-small cell lung cancer. The genes are TRBV14 and TRBJ1-4; D gene uncertain. Sequencing input: uninvolved lung tissue not adjacent to the tumor. This CDR3 reads CASSPLAQRHEKLFF. In DNA form, the CDR3 reads TGTGCCAGCAGCCCTCTAGCCCAGCGCCATGAAAAACTGTTTTTT.